Given below is one TCR beta chain in context. The target antigen is unknown. The data were obtained in a study of CD8 T cells in ankylosing spondylitis. Findings and caveats of the study: Previous work reported some of these motif variants in the synovial fluid and blood of reactive arthritis.

V shed 11 bases, J shed 0 bases, and the junction held 19 bases outside the gene matches. This CDR3 comprises 21 residues. CDR1 is SGHVS and CDR2 is FNYEAQ in the germline V gene. Each TCR beta library was made by quantitative 5'-RACE that incorporated molecular barcodes. In TCRdb, the 5' RACE reads were re-called with MiXCR into one record per CDR3 protein. The sample includes 350,000 to 450,000 distinct CDR3 sequences, 20% to 25% of them seen just once. Material: blood, either unsorted or a sorted T cell fraction (not recorded which). This chain connects TRBV7-6 to TRBJ2-2; 15 bases agree with TRBD2. The sequence came from a male donor with ankylosing spondylitis or in good health (not recorded which). This CDR3 is CAVQIPGTGTSGGSNTGELFF. The DNA for the CDR3 is TGTGCCGTCCAAATACCTGGGACAGGGACTAGCGGGGGGTCGAACACCGGGGAGCTGTTTTTT.